This record concerns one T cell receptor (beta chain) sequence. What it recognizes is unknown. Time point indicated: cycle 4 day 1 (C4D1), after 6 weeks of nivolumab. Relapse was seen in all patients after autologous stem cell transplantation, and brentuximab vedotin exposure was variable. The CD4+ T cells used were purified from thawed PBMCs through magnetic negative selection. Clones were read by immunoSEQ multiplex PCR, and TCRdb kept only the in-frame ones, dropping some. The sample carries about 30,000 clones, 80% to 90% recorded once. The entry originates in a study of PD-1 blockade in classical Hodgkin lymphoma. Trimming cost V 3 bases and J 3 bases; bases outside gene matches: 6. This CDR3 has 15 amino acids. CDR1 GTSNPN and CDR2 SVGIG come from the germline V gene (reference sequence). Study-wide results and limits: Lower baseline TCR diversity marked trial partial responders and progressors.

This sequence originates from a human donor with classical Hodgkin lymphoma. The specimen comprised CD4+ T cells from blood, sampled before the fourth cycle of nivolumab. The chain recombines TRBV30 with TRBJ2-3; 10 nucleotides align to TRBD2. Here the CDR3 DNA reads TGTGCCTGGAGGCCGGGACTAGCGAATACAGATACGCAGTATTTT. This codes for CAWRPGLANTDTQYF.